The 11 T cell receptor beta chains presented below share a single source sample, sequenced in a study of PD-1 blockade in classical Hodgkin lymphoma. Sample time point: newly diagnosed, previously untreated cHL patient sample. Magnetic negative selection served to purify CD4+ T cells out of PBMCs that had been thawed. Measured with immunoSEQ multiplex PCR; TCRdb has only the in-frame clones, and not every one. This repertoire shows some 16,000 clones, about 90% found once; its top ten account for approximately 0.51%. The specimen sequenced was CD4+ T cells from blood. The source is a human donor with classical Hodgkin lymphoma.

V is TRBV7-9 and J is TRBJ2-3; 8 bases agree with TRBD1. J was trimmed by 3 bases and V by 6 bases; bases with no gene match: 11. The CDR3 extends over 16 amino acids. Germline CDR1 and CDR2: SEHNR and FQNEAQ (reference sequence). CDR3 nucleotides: TGTGCCAGCAGTTCGGGGACAGGAGGATTAACAGATACGCAGTATTTT. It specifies CASSSGTGGLTDTQYF.

CDR3 sequence: CASSGMGGDQPQHF. CDR3 nucleotides: TGTGCCAGCAGTGGCATGGGCGGAGATCAGCCCCAGCATTTT. The chain is built from TRBV25-1 and TRBJ1-5; D is ambiguous. Between the trimmed V and J ends, which lost 4 bases and 5 bases, there was a span of 12 bases. This CDR3 is built from 14 residues. Per germline, CDR1 MGHDK and CDR2 SYGVNS. Full variable domain (rest looked up from reference TRBV25-1 and TRBJ1-5): EADIYQTPRYLVIGTGKKITLECSQTMGHDKMYWYQQDPGMELHLIHYSYGVNSTEKGDLSSESTVSRIRTEHFPLTLESARPSHTSQYLCASSGMGGDQPQHFGDGTRLSIL.

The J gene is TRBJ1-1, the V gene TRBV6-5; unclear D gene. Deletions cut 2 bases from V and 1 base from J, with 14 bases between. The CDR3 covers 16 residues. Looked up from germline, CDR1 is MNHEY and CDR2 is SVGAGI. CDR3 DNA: TGTGCCAGCAGTTACCTAAGACCGGACGGGAACACTGAAGCTTTCTTT. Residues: CASSYLRPDGNTEAFF.

In DNA, the CDR3 is TGTGCCAGCAGCCAAGGTGGGGAGCAGTACTTC. It encodes CASSQGGEQYF. The rearrangement joins TRBV14 to TRBJ2-7, with D unresolved. Germline V gene lookup returns CDR1 SGHDN and CDR2 FVKESK. This CDR3 is built from 11 residues. The V end lost 1 base, the J end lost 7 bases, and 5 bases lay between the germline ends. Filled out from reference TRBV14 and TRBJ2-7, the complete variable domain reads EAGVTQFPSHSVIEKGQTVTLRCDPISGHDNLYWYRRVMGKEIKFLLHFVKESKQDESGMPNNRFLAERTGGTYSTLKVQPAELEDSGVYFCASSQGGEQYFGPGTRLTVT.

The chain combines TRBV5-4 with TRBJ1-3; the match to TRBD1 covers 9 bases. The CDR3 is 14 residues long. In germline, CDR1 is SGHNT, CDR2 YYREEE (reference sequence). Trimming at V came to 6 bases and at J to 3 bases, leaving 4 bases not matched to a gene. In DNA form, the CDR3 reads TGTGCCAGCACCACAGGGGGCAATGGAAACACCATATATTTT. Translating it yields CASTTGGNGNTIYF.

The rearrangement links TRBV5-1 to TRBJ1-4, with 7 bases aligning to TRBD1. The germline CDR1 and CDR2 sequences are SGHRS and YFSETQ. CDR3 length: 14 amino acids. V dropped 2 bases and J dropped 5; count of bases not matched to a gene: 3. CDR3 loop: CASSLSRGNEKLFF. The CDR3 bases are TGCGCCAGCAGCTTAAGCAGGGGGAATGAAAAACTGTTTTTT.

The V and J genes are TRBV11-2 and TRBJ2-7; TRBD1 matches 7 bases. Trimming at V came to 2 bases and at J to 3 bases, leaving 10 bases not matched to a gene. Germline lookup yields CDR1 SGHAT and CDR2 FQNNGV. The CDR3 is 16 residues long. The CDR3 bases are TGTGCCAGCAGCTTAAGGGGCCGGGACAGCTTCTACGAGCAGTACTTC. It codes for CASSLRGRDSFYEQYF.

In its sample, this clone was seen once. CDR3 sequence: CASSLGFLNQPQHF. As DNA, the CDR3 is TGTGCCAGCAGCTTAGGGTTCTTAAATCAGCCCCAGCATTTT. The gene calls are TRBV7-9 and TRBJ1-5, with no clear D. V lost 1 base, J lost 4 bases, and 8 bases lay in between. Looked up from germline, CDR1 is SEHNR and CDR2 is FQNEAQ (reference sequence). The CDR3 is 14 amino acids.

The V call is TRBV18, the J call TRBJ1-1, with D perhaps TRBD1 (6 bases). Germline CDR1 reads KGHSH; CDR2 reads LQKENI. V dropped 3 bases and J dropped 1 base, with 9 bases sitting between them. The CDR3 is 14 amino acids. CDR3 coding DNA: TGTGCCAGCTCACCGACACAGGGGAACACTGAAGCTTTCTTT. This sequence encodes CASSPTQGNTEAFF.

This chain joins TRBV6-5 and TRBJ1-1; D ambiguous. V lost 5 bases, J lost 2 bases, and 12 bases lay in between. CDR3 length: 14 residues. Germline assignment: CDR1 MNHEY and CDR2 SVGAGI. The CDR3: CASSRYRGNTEAFF. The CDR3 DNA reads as TGTGCCAGCAGTCGGTATCGGGGAAACACTGAAGCTTTCTTT.

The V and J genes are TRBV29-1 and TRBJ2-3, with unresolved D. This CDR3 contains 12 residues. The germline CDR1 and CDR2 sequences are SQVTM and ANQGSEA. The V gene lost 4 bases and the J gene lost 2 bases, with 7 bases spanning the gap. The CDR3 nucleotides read TGCAGCGTTGTCGGCGCCACAGATACGCAGTATTTT. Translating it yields CSVVGATDTQYF.